This T cell receptor beta chain was captured in a study of identical twins. Study-wide results and caveats: Models, which agreed with sharing between unrelated individuals, nonetheless underestimated the out-of-frame TCR alpha sharing seen in monozygotic twins.

One entry per CDR3 protein, called by TCRdb with MiXCR from the 5' RACE reads. The sample holds 600,000 to 800,000 distinct CDR3 sequences; 20% to 25% are singletons and the top ten take roughly 4.3%. This clonotype was observed many times. What it binds is unknown. Relative to the germline gene, one junction end is altered; a read error may explain this. Germline assignment: CDR1 SGHRS and CDR2 YFSETQ. The CDR3 extends over 13 amino acids. The data also belong to a second study, concerning T cells expressing NK-cell markers. As that study records: In several donors, these clonotypes also led the CD3+CD56-NKG2C+ fraction.

The chain links TRBV5-1 to TRBJ2-5; possibly TRBD1 for D (6 bases). This receptor was obtained from a woman under 30 in good health. The sample comprised PBMCs. CDR3 sequence: CASSLGGQETQYF. DNA of the CDR3: TGTGCCAGCAGCTTAGGGGGTCAAGAGACCCAGTACTTC.